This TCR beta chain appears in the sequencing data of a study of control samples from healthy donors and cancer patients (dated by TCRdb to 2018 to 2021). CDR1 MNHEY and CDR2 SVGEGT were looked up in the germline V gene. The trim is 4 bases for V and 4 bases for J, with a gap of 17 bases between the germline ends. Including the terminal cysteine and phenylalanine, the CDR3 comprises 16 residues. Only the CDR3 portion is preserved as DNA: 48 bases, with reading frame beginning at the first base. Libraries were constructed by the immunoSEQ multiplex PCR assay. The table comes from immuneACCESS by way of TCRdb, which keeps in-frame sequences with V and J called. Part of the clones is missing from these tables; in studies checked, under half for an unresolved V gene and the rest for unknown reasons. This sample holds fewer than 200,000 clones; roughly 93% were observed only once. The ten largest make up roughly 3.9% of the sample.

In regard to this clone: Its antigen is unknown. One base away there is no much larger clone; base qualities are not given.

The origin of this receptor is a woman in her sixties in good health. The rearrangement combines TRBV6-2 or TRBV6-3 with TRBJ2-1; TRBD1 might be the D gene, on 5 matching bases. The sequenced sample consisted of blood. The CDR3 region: CASSLRATAGYNEQFF. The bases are TGTGCCAGCAGTTTACGCGCGACAGCCGGGTACAATGAGCAGTTCTTC.